One sample yielded the 10 T cell receptor beta chains listed below, sequenced in a study of PD-1 blockade in classical Hodgkin lymphoma. The repertoire was sequenced with immunoSEQ multiplex PCR; TCRdb's copy has only in-frame clones and lacks some. The sample records 25,000 to 35,000 clones, 85% to 95% being singletons. Time point of the sample: newly diagnosed, previously untreated cHL patient sample. Sequenced input: peripheral blood mononuclear cells (PBMCs). The receptors originated from a human donor with classical Hodgkin lymphoma.

The V and J genes are TRBV29-1 and TRBJ1-4; D remains ambiguous. The CDR3 covers 14 residues. The V gene lost 1 base and the J gene lost 2 bases, with 8 bases spanning the gap. Germline assignment: CDR1 SQVTM and CDR2 ANQGSEA. CDR3 loop: CSVEVIGTNEKLFF. The CDR3 DNA is TGCAGCGTTGAAGTTATCGGTACTAATGAAAAACTGTTTTTT.

The chain couples TRBV7-9 to TRBJ1-2, with 8 bases aligning to TRBD1. From germline, CDR1 is SEHNR and CDR2 FQNEAQ (reference sequence). The CDR3 runs to 14 residues. V lost 5 bases, J lost 3 bases, and 5 bases stayed unmatched. The CDR3 loop reads CASSRLTGDYGYTF. The CDR3 nucleotides are TGTGCCAGCAGCCGGCTGACAGGGGACTATGGCTACACCTTC.

The chain couples TRBV9 to TRBJ2-1; D unclear. This CDR3 contains 13 residues. Looked up from germline, CDR1 is SGDLS and CDR2 is YYNGEE. Trimming took off 2 bases at V and 8 bases at J, with 11 bases between the two ends. CDR3 amino acids: CASSVGTLDEQFF. The CDR3 DNA sequence: TGTGCCAGCAGCGTGGGCACCTTGGATGAGCAGTTCTTC.

This chain links TRBV29-1 with TRBJ2-3; 10 nucleotides line up with TRBD1. CDR1 and CDR2 (germline): SQVTM, ANQGSEA. After removal of 6 bases from V and 1 base from J, the junction contained 4 bases not matched to a gene. The CDR3 extends over 14 amino acids. The CDR3 DNA sequence: TGCAGCGTACGACAGGGGGCTCGCACAGATACGCAGTATTTT. Translating gives CSVRQGARTDTQYF.

This clone showed up just once. The chain couples TRBV11-2 to TRBJ2-7; no clear D. This CDR3 is 10 amino acids long. Trimming took 3 bases from V and 3 from J, leaving 0 bases between them. The germline V gene encodes CDR1 SGHAT and CDR2 FQNNGV. CDR3 coding DNA: TGTGCCAGCAGCTTCTACGAGCAGTACTTC. Protein product: CASSFYEQYF.

J is TRBJ2-5 and V is TRBV4-2; possible D gene TRBD2, 7 bases. This CDR3 is 15 amino acids long. The germline V and J ends were trimmed by 3 bases and 5 bases, with 16 bases remaining between them. From germline, CDR1 is LGHNA and CDR2 YNFKEQ. CDR3: CASSQPTGGGETQYF. In DNA, the CDR3 is TGTGCCAGCAGCCAGCCAACGGGGGGCGGGGAGACCCAGTACTTC.

The chain uses TRBV9 and TRBJ1-2; D is ambiguous. Germline V gene data show CDR1 as SGDLS and CDR2 as YYNGEE. The CDR3 covers 13 residues. V gave up 7 bases and J gave up 0 bases, with 10 bases separating them. CDR3 bases: TGTGCCAGCGGTGGAGGGTCTAACTATGGCTACACCTTC. It encodes CASGGGSNYGYTF. The full variable domain, completed using reference TRBV9 and TRBJ1-2, is DSGVTQTPKHLITATGQRVTLRCSPRSGDLSVYWYQQSLDQGLQFLIQYYNGEERAKGNILERFSAQQFPDLHSELNLSSLELGDSALYFCASGGGSNYGYTFGSGTRLTVV.

The chain employs TRBV10-3 and TRBJ2-7; tentatively, D is TRBD2 (6 bases). Trimming shortened V by 7 bases and J by 3 bases, and 16 bases separated the two germline ends. CDR1 ENHRY and CDR2 SYGVKD come from the germline V gene. The CDR3 extends over 14 amino acids. The CDR3 is CAITSGTSNYEQYF. The CDR3 nucleotides are TGTGCCATCACCTCCGGGACTTCCAACTACGAGCAGTACTTC.

The rearrangement uses TRBV19 and TRBJ2-7; 11 bases align to TRBD1. The CDR3 is 14 amino acids. J lost 6 bases, V lost 4 bases, and 5 bases had no gene match. Germline V gene sequence: CDR1 LNHDA, CDR2 SQIVND (reference sequence). The CDR3 DNA reads TGTGCCAGTAGTACGGACAGGGGGCTTGCCGAGCAGTACTTC. Its translation is CASSTDRGLAEQYF.

This clone was seen once. The V and J genes are TRBV4-3 and TRBJ2-3; D tentatively reads TRBD1 or TRBD2 (5 bases each). The V gene's germline CDR1 is LGHNA and CDR2 YSLEER. V was trimmed by 1 base and J by 1 base, leaving 9 bases between them. The CDR3 totals 15 residues. The CDR3 sequence: CASSQVTGRTDTQYF. The CDR3 nucleotides are TGCGCCAGCAGCCAAGTTACGGGGCGCACAGATACGCAGTATTTT.